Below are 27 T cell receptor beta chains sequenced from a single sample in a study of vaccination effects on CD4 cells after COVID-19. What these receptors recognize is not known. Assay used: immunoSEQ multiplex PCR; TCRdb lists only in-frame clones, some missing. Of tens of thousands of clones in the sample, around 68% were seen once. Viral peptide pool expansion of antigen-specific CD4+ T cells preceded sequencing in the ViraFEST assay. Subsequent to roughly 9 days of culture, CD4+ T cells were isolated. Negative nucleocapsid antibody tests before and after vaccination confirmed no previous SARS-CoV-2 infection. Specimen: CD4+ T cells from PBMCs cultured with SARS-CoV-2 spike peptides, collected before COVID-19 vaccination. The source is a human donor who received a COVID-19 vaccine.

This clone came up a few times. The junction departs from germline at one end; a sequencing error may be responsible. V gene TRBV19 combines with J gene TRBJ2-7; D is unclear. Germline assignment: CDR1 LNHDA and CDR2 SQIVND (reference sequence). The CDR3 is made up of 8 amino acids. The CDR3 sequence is CASTRGHF. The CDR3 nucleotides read TGTGCCTCCACAAGAGGCCACTTC. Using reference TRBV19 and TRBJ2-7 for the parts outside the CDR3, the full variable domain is DGGITQSPKYLFRKEGQNVTLSCEQNLNHDAMYWYRQDPGQGLRLIYYSQIVNDFQKGDIAEGYSVSREKKESFPLTVTSAQKNPTAFYLCASTRGHFGPGTRLTVT.

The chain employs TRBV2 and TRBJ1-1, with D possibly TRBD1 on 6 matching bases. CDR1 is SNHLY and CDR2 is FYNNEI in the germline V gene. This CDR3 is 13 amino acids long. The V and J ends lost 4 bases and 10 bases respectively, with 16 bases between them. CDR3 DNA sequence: TGTGCCAGCAGTGGGGACACAGGCAGCGGAGCTTTCTTT. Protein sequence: CASSGDTGSGAFF.

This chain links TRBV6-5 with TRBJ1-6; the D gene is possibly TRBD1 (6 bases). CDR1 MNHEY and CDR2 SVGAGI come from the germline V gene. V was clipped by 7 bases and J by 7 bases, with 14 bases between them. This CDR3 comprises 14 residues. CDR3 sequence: CASTQKGVNSPLHF. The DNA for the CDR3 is TGTGCCAGCACCCAGAAGGGGGTCAATTCACCCCTCCACTTT.

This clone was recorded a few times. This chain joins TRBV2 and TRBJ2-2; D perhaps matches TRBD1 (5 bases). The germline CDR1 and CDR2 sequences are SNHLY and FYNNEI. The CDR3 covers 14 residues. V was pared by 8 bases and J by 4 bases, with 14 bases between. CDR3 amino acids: CASLQERGTGELFF. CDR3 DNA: TGTGCCAGCCTACAGGAGCGTGGCACCGGGGAGCTGTTTTTT.

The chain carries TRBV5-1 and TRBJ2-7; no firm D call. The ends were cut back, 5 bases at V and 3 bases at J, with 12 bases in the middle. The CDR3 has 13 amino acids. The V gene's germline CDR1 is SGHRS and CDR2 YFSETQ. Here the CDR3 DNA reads TGCGCCAGCAGGACCAGCTATCACTACGAGCAGTACTTC. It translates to CASRTSYHYEQYF. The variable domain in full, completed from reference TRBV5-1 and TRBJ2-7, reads KAGVTQTPRYLIKTRGQQVTLSCSPISGHRSVSWYQQTPGQGLQFLFEYFSETQRNKGNFPGRFSGRQFSNSRSEMNVSTLELGDSALYLCASRTSYHYEQYFGPGTRLTVT.

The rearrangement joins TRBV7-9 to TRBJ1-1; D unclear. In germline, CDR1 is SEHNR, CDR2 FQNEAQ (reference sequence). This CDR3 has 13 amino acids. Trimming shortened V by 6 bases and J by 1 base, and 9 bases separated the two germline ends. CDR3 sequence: CASRKGPNTEAFF. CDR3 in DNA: TGTGCCAGCAGGAAGGGCCCGAACACTGAAGCTTTCTTT.

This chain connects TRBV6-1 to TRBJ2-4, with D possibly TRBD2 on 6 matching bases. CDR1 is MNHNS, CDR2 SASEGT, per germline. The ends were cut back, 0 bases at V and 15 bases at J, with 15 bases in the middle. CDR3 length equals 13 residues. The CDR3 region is CASSEARISGGYF. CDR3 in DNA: TGTGCCAGCAGTGAAGCGAGAATTTCCGGGGGGTACTTC.

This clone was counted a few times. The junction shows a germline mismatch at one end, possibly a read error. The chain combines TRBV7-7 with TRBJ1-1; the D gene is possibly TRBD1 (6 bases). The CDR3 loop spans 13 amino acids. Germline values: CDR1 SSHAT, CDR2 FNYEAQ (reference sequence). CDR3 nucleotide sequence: TGTGCTAGCAGCTTAGAGGAGGGGACAGAAGCTTTCTTT. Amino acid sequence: CASSLEEGTEAFF. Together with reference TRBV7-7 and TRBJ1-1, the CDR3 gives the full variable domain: GAGVSQSPRYKVTKRGQDVTLRCDPISSHATLYWYQQALGQGPEFLTYFNYEAQPDKSGLPSDRFSAERPEGSISTLTIQRTEQRDSAMYRCASSLEEGTEAFFGQGTRLTVV.

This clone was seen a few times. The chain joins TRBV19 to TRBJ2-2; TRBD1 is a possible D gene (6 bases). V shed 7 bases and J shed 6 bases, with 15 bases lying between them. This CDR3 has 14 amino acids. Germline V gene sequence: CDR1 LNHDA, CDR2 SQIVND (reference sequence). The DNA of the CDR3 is TGTGCCAGTATGGGGACACAGGGCGCCGGGGAGCTGTTTTTT. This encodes CASMGTQGAGELFF.

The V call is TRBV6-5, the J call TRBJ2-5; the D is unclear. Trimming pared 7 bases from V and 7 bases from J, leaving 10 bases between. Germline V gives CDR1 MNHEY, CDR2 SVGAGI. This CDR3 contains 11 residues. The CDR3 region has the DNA TGTGCCAGCACGGGCGGTCGGACCCAGTACTTC. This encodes CASTGGRTQYF.

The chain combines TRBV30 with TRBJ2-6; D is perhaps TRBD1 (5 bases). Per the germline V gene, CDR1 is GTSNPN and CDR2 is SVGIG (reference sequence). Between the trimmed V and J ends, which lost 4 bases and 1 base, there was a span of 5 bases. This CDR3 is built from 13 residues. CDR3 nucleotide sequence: TGTGCCTGGAAGGGGTCTGGGGCCAACGTCCTGACTTTC. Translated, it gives CAWKGSGANVLTF.

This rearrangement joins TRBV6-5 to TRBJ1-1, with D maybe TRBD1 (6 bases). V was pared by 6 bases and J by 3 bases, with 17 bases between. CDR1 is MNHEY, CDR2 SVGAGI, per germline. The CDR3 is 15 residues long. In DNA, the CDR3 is TGTGCCAGCAGAACCGTGGGGGGCTCATACACTGAAGCTTTCTTT. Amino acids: CASRTVGGSYTEAFF.

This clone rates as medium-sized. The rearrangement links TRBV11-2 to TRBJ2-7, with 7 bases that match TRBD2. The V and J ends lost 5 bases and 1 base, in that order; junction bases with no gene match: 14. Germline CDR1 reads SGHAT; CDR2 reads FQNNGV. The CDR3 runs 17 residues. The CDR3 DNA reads TGTGCCAGCAGCCCCCTTCAGGGAGGGCGGCCATCCTACGAGCAGTACTTC. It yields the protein CASSPLQGGRPSYEQYF.

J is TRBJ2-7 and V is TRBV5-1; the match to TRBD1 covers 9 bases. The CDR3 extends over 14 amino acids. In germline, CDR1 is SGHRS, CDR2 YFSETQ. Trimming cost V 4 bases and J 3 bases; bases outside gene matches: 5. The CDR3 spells CASSTRTGDYEQYF. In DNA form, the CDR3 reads TGCGCCAGCAGCACCCGGACAGGGGACTACGAGCAGTACTTC. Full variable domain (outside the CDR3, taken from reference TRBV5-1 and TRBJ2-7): KAGVTQTPRYLIKTRGQQVTLSCSPISGHRSVSWYQQTPGQGLQFLFEYFSETQRNKGNFPGRFSGRQFSNSRSEMNVSTLELGDSALYLCASSTRTGDYEQYFGPGTRLTVT.

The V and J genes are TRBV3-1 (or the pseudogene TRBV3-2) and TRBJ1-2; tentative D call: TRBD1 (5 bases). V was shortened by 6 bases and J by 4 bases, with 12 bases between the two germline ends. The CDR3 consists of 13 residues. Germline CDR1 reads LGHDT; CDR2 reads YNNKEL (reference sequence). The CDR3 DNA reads TGTGCCAGCAGTCGCAGGGACGGCTATGGCTACACCTTC. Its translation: CASSRRDGYGYTF.

This chain's CDR3 is CASSLATSAKNSYEQYF. Written as DNA, the CDR3 is TGCGCCAGCAGCTTGGCGACTAGCGCCAAGAACTCCTACGAGCAGTACTTC. The chain combines TRBV5-1 with TRBJ2-7; 8 nucleotides match TRBD2. Germline CDR1 is SGHRS and CDR2 is YFSETQ. V lost 0 bases, J lost 0 bases, and 8 bases stayed unmatched. The CDR3 is made up of 17 amino acids. Together with reference TRBV5-1 and TRBJ2-7, the CDR3 gives the full variable domain: KAGVTQTPRYLIKTRGQQVTLSCSPISGHRSVSWYQQTPGQGLQFLFEYFSETQRNKGNFPGRFSGRQFSNSRSEMNVSTLELGDSALYLCASSLATSAKNSYEQYFGPGTRLTVT.

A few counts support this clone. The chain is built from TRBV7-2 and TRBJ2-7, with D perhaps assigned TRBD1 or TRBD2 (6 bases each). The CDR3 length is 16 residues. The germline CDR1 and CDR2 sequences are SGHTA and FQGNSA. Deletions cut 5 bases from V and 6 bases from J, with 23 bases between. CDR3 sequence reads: CASSAIGRGKGGEQYF. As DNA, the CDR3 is TGTGCCAGCAGCGCAATTGGCAGGGGCAAGGGGGGCGAGCAGTACTTC.

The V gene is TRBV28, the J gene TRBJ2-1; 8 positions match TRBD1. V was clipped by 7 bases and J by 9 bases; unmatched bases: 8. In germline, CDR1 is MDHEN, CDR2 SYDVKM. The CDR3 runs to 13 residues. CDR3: CASTISGGFEQFF. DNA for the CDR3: TGTGCCAGCACAATCTCAGGGGGCTTTGAGCAGTTCTTC.

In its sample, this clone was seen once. CDR3 coding DNA: TGTGCCAGTAGTACGTACGTCGGGGGCTACGAGCAGTACTTC. This encodes CASSTYVGGYEQYF. The chain combines TRBV19 with TRBJ2-7; D perhaps matches TRBD2 (6 bases). CDR3 length: 14 amino acids. Trimming took 4 bases from V and 3 from J, leaving 13 bases between them. CDR1 is LNHDA and CDR2 is SQIVND in the germline V gene (reference sequence).

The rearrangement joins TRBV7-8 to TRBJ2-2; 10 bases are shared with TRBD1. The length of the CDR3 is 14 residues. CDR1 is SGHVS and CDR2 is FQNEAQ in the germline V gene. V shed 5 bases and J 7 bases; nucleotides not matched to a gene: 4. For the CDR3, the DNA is TGTGCCAGCAGCAGACAGGGGGCCCTCGGGGAGCTGTTTTTT. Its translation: CASSRQGALGELFF.

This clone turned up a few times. The CDR3 DNA reads TGTGCCAGCAGCTTAATGGGTCTGAACACTGAAGCTTTCTTT. This encodes CASSLMGLNTEAFF. This rearrangement joins TRBV7-2 to TRBJ1-1; D is undetermined. CDR3 length equals 14 residues. Trimming removed 2 bases from V and 0 bases from J, with 7 bases in between. CDR1 is SGHTA, CDR2 FQGNSA, per germline.

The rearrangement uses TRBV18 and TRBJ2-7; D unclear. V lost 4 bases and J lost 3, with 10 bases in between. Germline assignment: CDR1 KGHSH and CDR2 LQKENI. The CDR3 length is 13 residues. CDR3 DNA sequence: TGTGCCAGCTCACTTGCGGACGGCTACGAGCAGTACTTC. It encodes CASSLADGYEQYF.

The DNA of the CDR3 is TGTGCCAGCTCAGCTACTAGCGGGAGAACAGATACGCAGTATTTT. As protein: CASSATSGRTDTQYF. V and J are TRBV18 and TRBJ2-3; TRBD2 aligns across 11 bases. V shed 5 bases, J shed 3 bases, and the junction held 4 bases outside the gene matches. Germline V CDR1 and CDR2: KGHSH, LQKENI. The CDR3 runs 15 residues.

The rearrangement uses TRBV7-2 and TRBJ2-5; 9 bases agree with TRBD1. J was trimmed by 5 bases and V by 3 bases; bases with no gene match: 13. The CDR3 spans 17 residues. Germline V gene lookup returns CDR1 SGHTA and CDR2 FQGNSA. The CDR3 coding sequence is TGTGCCAGCAGCTTTAGCCCCCTGGACAGGGGAGCGGAGACCCAGTACTTC. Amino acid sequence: CASSFSPLDRGAETQYF.

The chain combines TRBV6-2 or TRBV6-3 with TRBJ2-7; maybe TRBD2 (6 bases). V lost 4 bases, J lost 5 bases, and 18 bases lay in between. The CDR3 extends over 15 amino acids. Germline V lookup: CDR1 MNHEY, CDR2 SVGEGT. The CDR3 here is CASSLAGHTDHEQYF. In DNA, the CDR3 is TGTGCCAGCAGTTTGGCGGGGCATACCGACCACGAGCAGTACTTC.

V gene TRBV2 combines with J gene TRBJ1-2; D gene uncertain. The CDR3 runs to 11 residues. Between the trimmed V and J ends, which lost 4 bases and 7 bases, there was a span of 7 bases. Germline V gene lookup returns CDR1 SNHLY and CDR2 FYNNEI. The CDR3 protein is CASSGGRGYTF. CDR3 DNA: TGTGCCAGCAGTGGCGGACGTGGCTACACCTTC.

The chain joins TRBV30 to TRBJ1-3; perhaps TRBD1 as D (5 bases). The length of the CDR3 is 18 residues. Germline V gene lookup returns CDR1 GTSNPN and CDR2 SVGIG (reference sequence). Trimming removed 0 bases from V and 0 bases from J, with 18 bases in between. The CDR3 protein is CAWSVMLLLGASGNTIYF. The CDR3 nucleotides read TGTGCCTGGAGTGTGATGCTCCTCCTAGGGGCCTCTGGAAACACCATATATTTT.